The 27 T cell receptor beta chains below were found in one sample sequenced in a study of control samples from healthy donors and cancer patients. The assay was immunoSEQ multiplex PCR, and TCRdb's table has in-frame clones only and misses some. Counted here are about 160,000 clones, around 94% occurring once; the ten biggest clones make up about 14%. The sequenced sample consisted of PBMCs. All receptors come from a man aged 55 to 70 with colorectal cancer.

V usage is TRBV6-5 and J usage is TRBJ2-7; 8 positions agree with TRBD2. The junction had 10 bases not matched to a gene; V was cut back by 5 bases and J by 4 bases. This CDR3 has 15 amino acids. Germline CDR1 MNHEY, CDR2 SVGAGI. The CDR3 is CASSLLAGSSYEQYF. The DNA for the CDR3 is TGTGCCAGCAGTCTTTTAGCGGGAAGCTCTTACGAGCAGTACTTC.

The chain links TRBV6-1 to TRBJ1-2; D possibly corresponds to TRBD1 (6 bases). V gave up 1 base and J gave up 4 bases, with 13 bases separating them. Germline V lookup: CDR1 MNHNS, CDR2 SASEGT. The CDR3 is made up of 15 amino acids. As DNA, the CDR3 is TGTGCCAGCAGTGAAGTTTGGACAGAGGCCTATGGCTACACCTTC. Translation: CASSEVWTEAYGYTF.

This chain joins TRBV15 and TRBJ2-1, with D possibly being TRBD1 or TRBD2 (7 bases each). Germline V gene data show CDR1 as LNHNV and CDR2 as YYDKDF (reference sequence). Trimming pared 8 bases from V and 3 bases from J, leaving 32 bases between. This CDR3 region has 20 residues. CDR3 DNA: TGTGCCACCCCAGGAGGGGGGGAACAGGGGACCTCTCTACGCTACAATGAGCAGTTCTTC. Residues: CATPGGGEQGTSLRYNEQFF. The full variable domain, in which reference TRBV15 and TRBJ2-1 provide the parts outside the CDR3, is DAMVIQNPRYQVTQFGKPVTLSCSQTLNHNVMYWYQQKSSQAPKLLFHYYDKDFNNEADTPDNFQSRRPNTSFCFLDIRSPGLGDTAMYLCATPGGGEQGTSLRYNEQFFGPGTRLTVL.

The chain couples TRBV12-3 or TRBV12-4 to TRBJ1-5; D unclear. This CDR3 has 12 residues. Trimming cost V 3 bases and J 6 bases, with 6 bases left between them. In nucleotides, the CDR3 is TGTGCCAGCAGTTTCGCGGTTCAGCCCCAGCATTTT. Amino acids: CASSFAVQPQHF.

The chain joins TRBV1 to TRBJ1-5. TRBV1 is a listed pseudogene. This CDR3 region has 19 residues. Written as DNA, the CDR3 is TGCACCAGCAGGCATTTCACCGGCCTAGGAGGCTATAGCAATCAGCCCCAGCATTTT. This encodes CTSRHFTGLGGYSNQPQHF.

V is TRBV10-2 and J is TRBJ2-3, with D perhaps TRBD1 (6 bases). This CDR3 has 14 amino acids. Germline V lookup: CDR1 WSHSY, CDR2 SAAADI. Trimming cost V 6 bases and J 3 bases, with 13 bases left between them. CDR3: CASRNRVGTDTQYF. CDR3 coding DNA: TGCGCCAGCAGAAACAGGGTAGGAACAGATACGCAGTATTTT.

The V call is TRBV18, the J call TRBJ2-7, with D perhaps matching TRBD1 (6 bases). The CDR3 runs 15 residues. Trimming took off 3 bases at V and 3 bases at J, with 15 bases between the two ends. Germline V lookup: CDR1 KGHSH, CDR2 LQKENI. CDR3 nucleotides: TGTGCCAGCTCACCTGGACCGGGACACATCTACGAGCAGTACTTC. Residues: CASSPGPGHIYEQYF.

The count of this clone is one. CDR3 sequence (DNA): TGTGCCACCAGCTTAGGACTAGCGGGGACAGATACGCAGTATTTT. It encodes CATSLGLAGTDTQYF. The chain recombines TRBV15 with TRBJ2-3; 12 bases agree with TRBD2. Germline CDR1 reads LNHNV; CDR2 reads YYDKDF (reference sequence). The V gene end was trimmed by 5 bases and the J gene end by 3 bases; junction bases not matched to a gene: 3. The CDR3 is 15 residues long.

As to this clone: The CDR3 carries no conserved terminal phenylalanine or tryptophan, so it likely arises from a read error. The DNA is omitted, as the CDR3 cannot be located on it reliably, and the CDR3 follows TCRdb's listing. The chain is built from TRBV12-3 or TRBV12-4 and TRBJ1-2; the DNA was not used to check the table's D call, TRBD1. The length of the CDR3 is 11 amino acids, counting both ends. CDR3: CASSLGDRHVL.

This clone was seen just once. The chain employs TRBV5-1 and TRBJ2-1; a possible D gene is TRBD2 (6 bases). Between the trimmed V and J ends, which lost 0 bases and 6 bases, there was a span of 10 bases. Per germline, CDR1 SGHRS and CDR2 YFSETQ. The CDR3 is 14 residues long. Here the CDR3 reads CASSLVGGANEQFF. The CDR3 DNA is TGCGCCAGCAGCTTGGTCGGGGGTGCCAATGAGCAGTTCTTC.

The chain links TRBV7-9 to TRBJ1-6, with TRBD1 as a possible D gene (5 bases). The CDR3 spans 13 residues. With 6 bases removed from V and 7 bases from J, the gap between germline ends came to 10 bases. Looked up from germline, CDR1 is SEHNR and CDR2 is FQNEAQ (reference sequence). The CDR3 reads CASRGEGNSPLHF. The CDR3 nucleotides are TGTGCCAGCAGGGGGGAAGGGAATTCACCCCTCCACTTT.

This rearrangement joins TRBV19 to TRBJ2-2; perhaps TRBD1 as D (6 bases). The germline gives CDR1 LNHDA, CDR2 SQIVND (reference sequence). Trimming took 8 bases from V and 3 from J, leaving 22 bases between them. The CDR3 is 17 amino acids. The CDR3 nucleotides are TGTGCCAGTTCTCAGGGACATAGTTCTGATTACACCGGGGAGCTGTTTTTT. Its translation: CASSQGHSSDYTGELFF.

This sequence joins TRBV10-2 and TRBJ2-6, with unresolved D. Germline V lookup: CDR1 WSHSY, CDR2 SAAADI. The CDR3 totals 12 residues. Trimming cost V 7 bases and J 4 bases, with 5 bases left between them. The CDR3 DNA is TGCGCCAGCACCGCCGGGGCCAACGTCCTGACTTTC. This sequence encodes CASTAGANVLTF.

The chain links TRBV5-4 to TRBJ1-2; TRBD1 might be the D (6 bases). Germline CDR1 is SGHNT and CDR2 is YYREEE (reference sequence). The ends were cut back, 4 bases at V and 5 bases at J, with 15 bases in the middle. CDR3 length: 14 residues. This CDR3 reads CASSRPGDDYGYTF. CDR3 sequence (DNA): TGTGCCAGCAGCCGGCCAGGGGATGATTATGGCTACACCTTC.

This chain joins TRBV19 and TRBJ2-6; 7 nucleotides line up with TRBD1. The CDR3 spans 18 residues. CDR1 LNHDA and CDR2 SQIVND come from the germline V gene (reference sequence). Unmatched junction bases numbered 8, after V lost 1 base and J lost 2 bases. CDR3 sequence: CASSIVVRQGTGANVLTF. As DNA, the CDR3 is TGTGCCAGTAGTATAGTGGTGAGACAGGGAACTGGGGCCAACGTCCTGACTTTC.

The gene calls are TRBV9 and TRBJ1-3; D not certain. Trimming removed 8 bases at V and 4 bases at J, with 4 bases between. Germline lookup yields CDR1 SGDLS and CDR2 YYNGEE. The CDR3 is 10 residues long. In nucleotides, the CDR3 is TGTGCCAGTGCGGGAAACACCATATATTTT. This gives the protein CASAGNTIYF.

The gene calls are TRBV30 and TRBJ2-5; the D gene could be TRBD1 or TRBD2 (6 bases each). Germline V lookup: CDR1 GTSNPN, CDR2 SVGIG (reference sequence). The CDR3 loop spans 14 amino acids. Trimming removed 2 bases at V and 4 bases at J, with 14 bases between. The DNA of the CDR3 is TGTGCCTGGAGTACCTTAGAGGGGGGAGAGACCCAGTACTTC. This translates into CAWSTLEGGETQYF. Full variable domain (remainder filled in from reference TRBV30 and TRBJ2-5): SQTIHQWPATLVQPVGSPLSLECTVEGTSNPNLYWYRQAAGRGLQLLFYSVGIGQISSEVPQNLSASRPQDRQFILSSKKLLLSDSGFYLCAWSTLEGGETQYFGPGTRLLVL.

The V gene is TRBV7-8, the J gene TRBJ2-6; D call uncertain. Trimming shortened V by 2 bases and J by 0 bases, and 5 bases separated the two germline ends. The CDR3 spans 15 residues. Germline values: CDR1 SGHVS, CDR2 FQNEAQ. For the CDR3, the DNA is TGTGCCAGCAGCTTACGAATCTCTGGGGCCAACGTCCTGACTTTC. Its protein product is CASSLRISGANVLTF.

This chain joins TRBV18 and TRBJ2-2; D is ambiguous. The germline V gene encodes CDR1 KGHSH and CDR2 LQKENI. V lost 3 bases and J 4 bases, leaving 3 bases between the germline ends. CDR3 size: 12 residues. Here the CDR3 reads CASSPVTGELFF. In DNA, the CDR3 is TGTGCCAGCTCACCTGTCACCGGGGAGCTGTTTTTT.

The chain recombines TRBV13 with TRBJ2-7; TRBD1 aligns across 8 bases. Germline V gives CDR1 PRHDT, CDR2 FYEKMQ (reference sequence). J lost 2 bases, V lost 5 bases, and 5 bases had no gene match. This CDR3 contains 14 residues. This CDR3 is CASSPRDRTYEQYF. CDR3 coding DNA: TGTGCCAGCAGCCCTCGGGACAGGACCTACGAGCAGTACTTC.

This chain connects TRBV6-2 or TRBV6-3 to TRBJ2-7, with TRBD1 matching over 7 bases. V lost 6 bases and J lost 1; bases outside the gene matches: 12. Germline V gives CDR1 MNHEY, CDR2 SVGEGT. This CDR3 is 16 amino acids long. CDR3 DNA: TGTGCCAGCAGCCGATTCACCAAGGGACAGTCCTACGAGCAGTACTTC. Residues: CASSRFTKGQSYEQYF.

This chain connects TRBV4-3 to TRBJ2-7; perhaps TRBD2 as D (6 bases). CDR3 length equals 14 residues. The germline gives CDR1 LGHNA, CDR2 YSLEER. With 1 base removed from V and 3 bases from J, the gap between germline ends came to 10 bases. Here the CDR3 DNA reads TGCGCCAGCAGCCAAGGGACTACCCTCTACGAGCAGTACTTC. This translates into CASSQGTTLYEQYF.

The chain has TRBV27 and TRBJ1-3; maybe TRBD1 (5 bases). V was clipped by 2 bases and J by 4 bases, with 21 bases between them. The CDR3 runs 18 residues. Germline CDR1 MNHEY, CDR2 SMNVEV (reference sequence). CDR3 protein: CASSLTYPVTGVGNTIYF. The CDR3 nucleotides are TGTGCCAGCAGTTTAACTTACCCCGTCACGGGGGTCGGAAACACCATATATTTT.

This chain links TRBV28 with TRBJ1-2; 9 bases map to TRBD1. J was trimmed by 8 bases and V by 7 bases; bases with no gene match: 5. This CDR3 spans 12 amino acids. Looked up from germline, CDR1 is MDHEN and CDR2 is SYDVKM. CDR3 protein: CASKEQGAGYTF. DNA of the CDR3: TGTGCCAGCAAAGAACAGGGGGCCGGCTACACCTTC.

The count of this clone is one. This chain connects TRBV21-1 to TRBJ2-2; the tabulated D call, TRBD2, remains unverified against the DNA. TRBV21-1 is described as a pseudogene. The CDR3 is made up of 15 amino acids. The CDR3 here is CASPGLAANTGELFF. In nucleotides, the CDR3 is TGTGCCAGCCCGGGACTAGCGGCGAACACCGGGGAGCTGTTTTTT.

This chain links TRBV30 with TRBJ1-2; no firm D call. Germline CDR1 is GTSNPN and CDR2 is SVGIG (reference sequence). Trimming pared 1 base from V and 5 bases from J, leaving 5 bases between. The CDR3 covers 11 residues. CDR3 protein: CAWSGRYGYTF. The CDR3 coding sequence is TGTGCCTGGAGTGGGCGGTATGGCTACACCTTC.

The chain is built from TRBV6-6 and TRBJ1-2, with 7 bases matching TRBD1. The CDR3 has 13 residues. V dropped 4 bases and J dropped 4; count of bases not matched to a gene: 3. Germline CDR1 MNHNY, CDR2 SVGAGI (reference sequence). CDR3 coding DNA: TGTGCCAGCAGTTCGGGACAGCCCTATGGCTACACCTTC. Translating it yields CASSSGQPYGYTF.